Presented here are 20 T cell receptor beta chains from one specimen sequenced in a study of OX40 agonist ivuxolimab in advanced cancers. Sequencing was performed with immunoSEQ multiplex PCR; in TCRdb, only in-frame clones are kept and a portion is missing. Among over 90,000 clones listed, approximately 94% were seen once. Here the sequenced sample was CD4+ or CD8+ T cells sorted from blood, taken in a trial of the OX40 agonist ivuxolimab. The receptors stem from an adult with an advanced solid tumor such as melanoma, head and neck, liver or kidney cancer.

This chain connects TRBV7-9 to TRBJ2-7; D gene ambiguous. CDR1 is SEHNR, CDR2 FQNEAQ, per germline (reference sequence). The V end was cut by 1 base, the J end by 8 bases, with 12 bases between. There are 13 residues in the CDR3. The CDR3 nucleotides are TGTGCCAGCAGCTTAGACGAAAGGGCGCAGCAGTACTTC. Residues: CASSLDERAQQYF. Full variable domain (rest looked up from reference TRBV7-9 and TRBJ2-7): DTGVSQNPRHKITKRGQNVTFRCDPISEHNRLYWYRQTLGQGPEFLTYFQNEAQLEKSRLLSDRFSAERPKGSFSTLEIQRTEQGDSAMYLCASSLDERAQQYFGPGTRLTVT.

This clone appeared a single time. The chain is built from TRBV30 and TRBJ2-7, with D perhaps matching TRBD1 or TRBD2 (5 bases each). V was clipped by 4 bases and J by 4 bases, with 26 bases between them. Germline V CDR1 and CDR2: GTSNPN, SVGIG (reference sequence). The CDR3 has 17 residues. CDR3 in amino acids: CAWTSSRGSTKMYEQYF. In nucleotides, the CDR3 is TGTGCCTGGACCTCCTCCCGGGGCTCGACAAAGATGTACGAGCAGTACTTC.

The rearrangement uses TRBV19 and TRBJ1-1; possible D gene TRBD1, 6 bases. Trimming took off 4 bases at V and 7 bases at J, with 16 bases between the two ends. The CDR3 is made up of 14 amino acids. Germline V gives CDR1 LNHDA, CDR2 SQIVND (reference sequence). As DNA, the CDR3 is TGTGCCAGTAGTACGCTCCCCCCCAGGGGTGAAGCTTTCTTT. Encoded protein: CASSTLPPRGEAFF.

The chain uses TRBV7-6 and TRBJ1-2; no clear D gene. Trimming took off 1 base at V and 7 bases at J, with 13 bases between the two ends. CDR1 and CDR2 from the germline V gene are SGHVS and FNYEAQ. CDR3 length: 14 residues. In DNA form, the CDR3 reads TGTGCCAGCAGCTTAGGTGCTGGGGTCGGTGGCTACACCTTC. This translates into CASSLGAGVGGYTF.

This chain links TRBV7-9 with TRBJ2-3, with 7 bases matching TRBD1. J was trimmed by 2 bases and V by 4 bases; bases with no gene match: 6. Germline V lookup: CDR1 SEHNR, CDR2 FQNEAQ (reference sequence). This CDR3 is 15 amino acids long. The CDR3 DNA reads as TGTGCCAGCAGCTCGCAGGGGGTGGTCACAGATACGCAGTATTTT. It translates to CASSSQGVVTDTQYF.

This sequence joins TRBV4-3 and TRBJ2-1, with a tentative D call TRBD2 (6 bases). There are 17 residues in the CDR3. V lost 4 bases to trimming and J lost 4 bases, with 20 bases between them. Germline loops: CDR1 LGHNA, CDR2 YSLEER. CDR3 in amino acids: CASSPSSGTGVYNEQFF. CDR3 bases: TGCGCCAGCAGCCCCTCGTCCGGGACTGGGGTATACAATGAGCAGTTCTTC.

The V gene is TRBV14, the J gene TRBJ1-1; 7 bases fit TRBD1. Germline V gives CDR1 SGHDN, CDR2 FVKESK. This CDR3 has 14 residues. With V trimmed by 5 bases and J by 10 bases, 13 bases remained unmatched. CDR3: CASSSQQGISRAFF. In DNA, the CDR3 is TGTGCCAGCAGCTCCCAACAGGGGATTTCTCGAGCTTTCTTT.

This rearrangement joins TRBV5-1 to TRBJ1-2; TRBD1 aligns across 12 bases. Germline V gene data show CDR1 as SGHRS and CDR2 as YFSETQ. V lost 4 bases and J lost 7; bases outside the gene matches: 8. This CDR3 spans 15 amino acids. CDR3 sequence (DNA): TGCGCCAGCAGCACCCGGGACAGGGGGCGAAGTGGCTACACCTTC. It codes for CASSTRDRGRSGYTF.

This clone was seen a single time. V usage is TRBV5-6 and J usage is TRBJ2-1, with 10 positions matching TRBD2. CDR1 and CDR2 (germline): SGHDT, YYEEEE. The CDR3 length is 17 residues. Unmatched junction bases numbered 8, after V lost 1 base and J lost 4 bases. The CDR3 bases are TGTGCCAGCAGCTTGACGCTCGTAGCGGGGGGTTACAATGAGCAGTTCTTC. This translates into CASSLTLVAGGYNEQFF.

This chain uses TRBV9 with TRBJ1-5; D perhaps matches TRBD1 (5 bases). Germline CDR1 and CDR2: SGDLS and YYNGEE. The length of the CDR3 is 15 residues. V lost 3 bases and J 3 bases, leaving 13 bases between the germline ends. CDR3 nucleotides: TGTGCCAGCAGCGCTTCAACAGGCTACAATCAGCCCCAGCATTTT. This encodes CASSASTGYNQPQHF.

The gene calls are TRBV2 and TRBJ2-5; 8 bases are a match to TRBD1. J gave up 4 bases and V 4 bases, and 8 bases lay outside the gene matches. Germline lookup yields CDR1 SNHLY and CDR2 FYNNEI. The CDR3 runs to 15 residues. CDR3 DNA sequence: TGTGCCAGCAGTGCATCGCAGGGGGCTGGAGAGACCCAGTACTTC. Translation gives CASSASQGAGETQYF.

The chain couples TRBV7-2 to TRBJ2-7; 9 bases map to TRBD1. This CDR3 has 15 residues. Germline CDR1 reads SGHTA; CDR2 reads FQGNSA. V lost 0 bases, J lost 4 bases, and 4 bases stayed unmatched. CDR3 bases: TGTGCCAGCAGCTTAGCCGGGGACAGGGTGTACGAGCAGTACTTC. Translating gives CASSLAGDRVYEQYF.

The CDR3: CASSLYRKGLGTQYF. CDR3 in DNA: TGTGCCAGCAGTTTATACAGGAAGGGCCTTGGGACCCAGTACTTC. The V and J genes are TRBV27 and TRBJ2-5; tentative D call: TRBD1 (5 bases). The germline gives CDR1 MNHEY, CDR2 SMNVEV (reference sequence). CDR3 length: 15 amino acids. V was pared by 1 base and J by 7 bases, with 16 bases between.

V usage is TRBV9 and J usage is TRBJ2-1, with D unclear. V dropped 4 bases and J dropped 3 bases, with 23 bases sitting between them. This CDR3 is 18 amino acids long. Germline CDR1 and CDR2: SGDLS and YYNGEE. Written as DNA, the CDR3 is TGTGCCAGCAGCCCCCCCAGGCTCCTTTCCAATAACTACAATGAGCAGTTCTTC. Translation gives CASSPPRLLSNNYNEQFF.

The genes are TRBV9 and TRBJ2-5; D is unclear. V shed 0 bases and J shed 0 bases, with 6 bases lying between them. Germline V gives CDR1 SGDLS, CDR2 YYNGEE. The CDR3 runs to 14 residues. As DNA, the CDR3 is TGTGCCAGCAGCGTAGAACAGTACCAAGAGACCCAGTACTTC. Its translation is CASSVEQYQETQYF.

With regard to this clone: One junction end does not reproduce the germline sequence, and a read error may be involved. The rearrangement links TRBV6-1 to TRBJ2-7; D may match TRBD1 or TRBD2 (6 bases each). The CDR3 sequence is 14 residues long. Germline CDR1 is MNHNS and CDR2 is SASEGT. CDR3 in amino acids: CASNRLEGGYEQHF. The CDR3, as DNA: TGTGCCAGCAATCGGTTGGAGGGGGGATACGAGCAGCACTTC.

This chain uses TRBV6-5 with TRBJ1-5; D gene ambiguous. The CDR3 runs to 14 residues. Germline lookup yields CDR1 MNHEY and CDR2 SVGAGI. The V end was cut by 0 bases, the J end by 9 bases, with 12 bases between. The DNA of the CDR3 is TGTGCCAGCAGTTACTCTTGGCCTTCAGGGCCCCAGCATTTT. Its protein is CASSYSWPSGPQHF.

The rearrangement joins TRBV4-3 to TRBJ1-3; TRBD1 matches 11 bases. The CDR3 is 18 amino acids. CDR1 LGHNA and CDR2 YSLEER come from the germline V gene. J was trimmed by 7 bases and V by 1 base; bases with no gene match: 12. The CDR3 nucleotides read TGCGCCAGCAGCCAAGCGATTTCGGACAGGGGGCTGGTGAACACCATATATTTT. Translated, it gives CASSQAISDRGLVNTIYF.

The V and J genes are TRBV7-2 and TRBJ2-5; 7 nucleotides match TRBD2. Per the germline V gene, CDR1 is SGHTA and CDR2 is FQGNSA. V dropped 5 bases and J dropped 5; count of bases not matched to a gene: 8. The CDR3 is 14 amino acids. In nucleotides, the CDR3 is TGTGCCAGCAGCCCGGGGACTAACAAGGAGACCCAGTACTTC. Translated: CASSPGTNKETQYF.

The chain couples TRBV7-8 to TRBJ2-2; 12 bases match TRBD2. Germline V gene sequence: CDR1 SGHVS, CDR2 FQNEAQ. The CDR3 consists of 21 residues. V lost 3 bases to trimming and J lost 6 bases; unmatched junction nucleotides: 20. This CDR3 reads CASSFPPSSGGGLTWAGELFF. The CDR3 nucleotides are TGTGCCAGCAGCTTCCCCCCATCTAGCGGGGGGGGACTTACTTGGGCCGGGGAGCTGTTTTTT.